The subject of this entry is one T cell receptor beta chain. Its antigen remains unidentified. Within one base of it there is no much larger clone, and no base qualities were kept. The library was generated by the immunoSEQ multiplex PCR assay. TCR beta CDR3 sequencing was performed on DNA from the cultured, isolated CD4+ T cells. The original methods were these. The analysis removed non-productive TCR sequences, trimmed reads to the CDR3 region, and retained only CDR3s that were 7 or more amino acids long. Antigen-specific clonotypes were identified with the MANAFEST web app by comparing expansion in peptide wells against reference cultures. To be called positive, a clone needed expansion at FDR<0.05 compared with the reference and with all other wells, an odds ratio greater than 5, and a frequency greater than 0.1% in two replicate wells. Clonotypes significantly expanded in SARS-CoV-2 spike wells and in at least one common cold coronavirus spike condition were defined as cross-reactive. CDR3 similarity was assessed by Levenshtein distance using the stringdist R package, and unrooted trees were constructed with ape in R 3.6.1. TCRdb carries this immuneACCESS record with in-frame sequences only. Its versions omit some clonotypes, under half of them owing to an unresolved V gene in the studies checked, with the rest unexplained. For V, J and clone size, that table is used; D and trimming come from the DNA. This sample holds some 17,000 clones; 76% were observed only once. About a fifth of the sample comes from the top ten.

This record comes from a study of vaccination effects on CD4 cells after COVID-19 (dated by TCRdb to between 2021 and 2024). The study in broad terms: Samples were taken from three convalescent patients early (day +14) and late (day +241, +227, +161 respectively) after vaccination. Post-vaccine samples across the study were collected a median of 72 days after the second dose, with a range of 14 to 241. SARS-CoV-2 spike-specific CD4+ TCR repertoires from before and after mRNA vaccination were compared in COVID-19 convalescent patients and in infection-naive vaccine recipients. A total of approximately 9 COVID-19 convalescent patients and a handful of SARS-CoV-2-naive healthy vaccine recipients were included in the full study. In the study, cultures from other donors were sequenced using the Oncomine TCR Beta short-read assay on an Illumina iSeq 100. What the work shows at the level of the full study, not this receptor alone: Both infection-induced and vaccine-induced clones contracted markedly at late post-vaccination timepoints, which is consistent with waning T cell responses. In convalescent patients, the post-vaccine spike-reactive repertoire consisted mainly of new vaccine-induced clones, largely distinct from infection-induced clones. Only a small number of convalescent patients were included, and no early post-infection timepoints were available, which limited the study.

In the ViraFEST assay, PBMC were stimulated with viral peptide pools, and antigen-specific CD4+ T cell clonotypes were then identified by expansion using TCR sequencing. After about 10 days of culture, CD4+ T cells were isolated with the EasySep CD4+ T cell isolation kit. PCR-confirmed SARS-CoV-2 infection had occurred in convalescent patients between March and December 2020, before the Alpha, Beta and Delta variants emerged in the United States. Each participant got two doses of an mRNA SARS-CoV-2 vaccine, either BNT162b2 or mRNA-1273. Each well held around 2 million PBMC cultured in IMDM containing around 5% human AB serum, roughly 9.9 IU/ml IL-2 and gentamicin, along with around 11 ug/ml peptides. Half of the culture medium was replaced with fresh IL-2-containing medium on days 3 and 7. Unless noted otherwise, every peptide stimulation condition was cultured in triplicate wells. PBMC were separated from whole blood using Ficoll-Paque Plus gradient centrifugation and were then either cryopreserved at -140C or used fresh. The spike proteins of SARS-CoV-2 and of the common cold coronaviruses HCoV-NL63, HCoV-OC43 and HCoV-229E were spanned by overlapping peptide pools. Genomic DNA was extracted from cultured CD4+ T cells with the QIAamp micro DNA kit.

According to the germline V gene, CDR1 reads SGHNT and CDR2 reads YENEEA. Including cysteine and phenylalanine, the CDR3 has 14 amino acids. Only the CDR3 region is kept as DNA, spanning 42 bases read in frame from base 1. Unmatched junction bases come to 7, with V trimmed by 6 bases and J by 6 bases. Here the chain combines TRBV11-3 and TRBJ2-3; the central 9 bases match TRBD2. Sequenced here: CD4+ T cells from PBMCs cultured with SARS-CoV-2 spike peptides, sampled after COVID-19 vaccination. According to the study, the label for this sample's cell subset or site signals: SARS-CoV-2 spike overlapping peptide pool stimulation. The source is a human donor who had a prior SARS-CoV-2 infection. The sequenced DNA is TGTGCCAGCAGAAAGACAGCGGGAGGTGATACGCAGTATTTT. The translation is CASRKTAGGDTQYF.